The 4 T cell receptor beta chains below come from one sample, sequenced in a study of T cells after yellow fever vaccination. From the 5' RACE reads, TCRdb called clonotypes with MiXCR, one entry per CDR3 protein. In the table there are hundreds of thousands of distinct CDR3 sequences, over 9% of which are singletons. The specimen was PBMCs, collected on the day of the yellow fever booster vaccination. The receptors originated from a man under 40 who received the YFV17D yellow fever vaccine.

This clonotype appeared a few times. The genes are TRBV6-2 or TRBV6-3 and TRBJ2-7, with D perhaps being TRBD1 or TRBD2 (5 bases each). The CDR3 is made up of 15 amino acids. Germline CDR1 and CDR2: MNHEY and SVGEGT. V lost 7 bases and J 2 bases, leaving 18 bases between the germline ends. The CDR3 DNA reads as TGTGCCAGCACCTTATCCGGGACGCGTACCTACGAGCAGTACTTC. Protein product: CASTLSGTRTYEQYF.

This clonotype showed up just a few times. The CDR3 bases are TGCAGTGCTAGGGCGGCGACTAGCACAGATACGCAGTATTTT. Its translation: CSARAATSTDTQYF. The J gene is TRBJ2-3, the V gene TRBV20-1; no clear D. With 3 bases removed from V and 0 bases from J, the gap between germline ends came to 10 bases. The CDR3 is 14 amino acids. In germline, CDR1 is DFQATT, CDR2 SNEGSKA (reference sequence).

This clonotype appeared a few times. This chain joins TRBV20-1 and TRBJ2-1; unclear D gene. Germline assignment: CDR1 DFQATT and CDR2 SNEGSKA (reference sequence). This CDR3 contains 13 residues. The germline V and J ends were trimmed by 3 bases and 0 bases, with 6 bases remaining between them. CDR3 sequence (DNA): TGCAGTGCTAGTCGGTCCTCCTACAATGAGCAGTTCTTC. Encoded protein: CSASRSSYNEQFF.

This clonotype has just a few counts. The chain recombines TRBV5-1 with TRBJ2-2; tentative D call: TRBD2 (5 bases). Germline assignment: CDR1 SGHRS and CDR2 YFSETQ. Deletions cut 0 bases from V and 2 bases from J, with 11 bases between. This CDR3 has 16 amino acids. CDR3 DNA sequence: TGCGCCAGCAGCTTGGGAGGGAGTGGCAACACCGGGGAGCTGTTTTTT. It is translated as CASSLGGSGNTGELFF.